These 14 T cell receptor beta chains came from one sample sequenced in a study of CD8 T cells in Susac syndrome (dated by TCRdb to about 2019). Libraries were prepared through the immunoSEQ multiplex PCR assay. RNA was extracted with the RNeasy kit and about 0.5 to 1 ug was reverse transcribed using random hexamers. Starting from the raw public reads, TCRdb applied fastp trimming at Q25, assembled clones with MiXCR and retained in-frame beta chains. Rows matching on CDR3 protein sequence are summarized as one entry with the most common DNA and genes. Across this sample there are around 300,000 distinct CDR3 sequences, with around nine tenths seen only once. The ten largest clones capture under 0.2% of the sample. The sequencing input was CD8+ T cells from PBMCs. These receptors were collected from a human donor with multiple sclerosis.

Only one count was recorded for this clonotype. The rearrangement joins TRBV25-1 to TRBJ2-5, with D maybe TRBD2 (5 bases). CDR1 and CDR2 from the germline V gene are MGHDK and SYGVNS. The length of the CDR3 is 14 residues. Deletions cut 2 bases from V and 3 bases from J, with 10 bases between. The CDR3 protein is CASSEGEFEETQYF. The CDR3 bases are TGTGCCAGCAGTGAAGGGGAGTTTGAAGAGACCCAGTACTTC.

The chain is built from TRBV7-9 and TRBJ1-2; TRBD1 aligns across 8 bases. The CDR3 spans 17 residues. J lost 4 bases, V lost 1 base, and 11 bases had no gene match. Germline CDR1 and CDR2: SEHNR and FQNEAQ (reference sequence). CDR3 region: CASSLVQTGEGFYGYTF. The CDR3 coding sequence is TGTGCCAGCAGCTTAGTGCAGACAGGGGAAGGCTTCTATGGCTACACCTTC.

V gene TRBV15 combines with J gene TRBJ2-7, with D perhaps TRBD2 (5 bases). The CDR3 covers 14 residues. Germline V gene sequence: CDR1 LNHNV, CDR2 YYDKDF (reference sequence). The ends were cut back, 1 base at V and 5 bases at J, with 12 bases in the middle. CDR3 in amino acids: CATSRGRGPNEQYF. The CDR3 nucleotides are TGTGCCACCAGCAGAGGCCGGGGTCCCAACGAGCAGTACTTC.

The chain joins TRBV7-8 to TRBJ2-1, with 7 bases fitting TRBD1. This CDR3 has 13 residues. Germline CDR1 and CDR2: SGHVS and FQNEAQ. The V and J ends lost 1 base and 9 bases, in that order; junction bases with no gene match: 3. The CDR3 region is CASSLVQGSEQFF. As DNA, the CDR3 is TGTGCCAGCAGCTTAGTACAGGGGAGTGAGCAGTTCTTC.

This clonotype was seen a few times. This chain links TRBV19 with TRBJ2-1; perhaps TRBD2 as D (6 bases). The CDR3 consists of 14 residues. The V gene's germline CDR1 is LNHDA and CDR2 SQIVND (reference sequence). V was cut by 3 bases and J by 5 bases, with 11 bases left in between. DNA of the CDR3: TGTGCCAGTAGTATCTACGGGACTGACAATGAGCAGTTCTTC. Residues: CASSIYGTDNEQFF.

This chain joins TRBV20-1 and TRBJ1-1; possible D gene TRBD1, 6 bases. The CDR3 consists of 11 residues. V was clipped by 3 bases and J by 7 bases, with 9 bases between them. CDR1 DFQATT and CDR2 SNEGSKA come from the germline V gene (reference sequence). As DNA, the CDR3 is TGCAGTGCTAGTATGGACAGTGAAGCTTTCTTT. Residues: CSASMDSEAFF.

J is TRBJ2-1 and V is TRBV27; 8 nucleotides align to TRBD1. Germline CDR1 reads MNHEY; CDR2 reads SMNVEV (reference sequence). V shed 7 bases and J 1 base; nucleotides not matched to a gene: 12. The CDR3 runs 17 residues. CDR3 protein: CASKLGQEIASYNEQFF. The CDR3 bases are TGTGCCAGCAAGTTGGGACAGGAAATAGCGTCCTACAATGAGCAGTTCTTC.

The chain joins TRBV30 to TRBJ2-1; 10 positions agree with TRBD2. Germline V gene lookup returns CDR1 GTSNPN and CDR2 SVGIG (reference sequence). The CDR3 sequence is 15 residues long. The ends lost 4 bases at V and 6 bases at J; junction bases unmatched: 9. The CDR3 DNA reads TGTGCCTGGAAAAAGCGGGGGGGCCTTTCCAATGAGCAGTTCTTC. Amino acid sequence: CAWKKRGGLSNEQFF.

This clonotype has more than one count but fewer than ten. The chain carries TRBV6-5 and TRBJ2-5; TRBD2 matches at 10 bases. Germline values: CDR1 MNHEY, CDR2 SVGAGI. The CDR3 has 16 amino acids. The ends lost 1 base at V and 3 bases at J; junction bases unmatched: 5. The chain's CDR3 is CASSYLLAGVEETQYF. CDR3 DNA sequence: TGTGCCAGCAGTTACTTGCTAGCGGGAGTAGAAGAGACCCAGTACTTC.

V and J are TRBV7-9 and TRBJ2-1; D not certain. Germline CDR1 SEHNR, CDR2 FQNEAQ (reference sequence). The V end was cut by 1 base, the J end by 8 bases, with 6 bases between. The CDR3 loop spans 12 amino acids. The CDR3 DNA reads TGTGCCAGCAGCTTAGGGTTTGATGAGCAGTTCTTC. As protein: CASSLGFDEQFF.

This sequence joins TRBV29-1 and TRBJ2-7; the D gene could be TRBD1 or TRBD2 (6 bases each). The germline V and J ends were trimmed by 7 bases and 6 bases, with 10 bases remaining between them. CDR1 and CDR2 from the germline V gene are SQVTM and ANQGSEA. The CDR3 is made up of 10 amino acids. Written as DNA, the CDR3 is TGCAGCGCTGAGGGGGGCGAGCAGTACTTC. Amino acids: CSAEGGEQYF.

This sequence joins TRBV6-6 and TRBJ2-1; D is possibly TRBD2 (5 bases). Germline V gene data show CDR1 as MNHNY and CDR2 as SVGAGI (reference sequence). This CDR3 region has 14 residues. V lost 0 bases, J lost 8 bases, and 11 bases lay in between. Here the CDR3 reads CASSYSSPDYEQFF. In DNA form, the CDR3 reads TGTGCCAGCAGTTACTCGTCCCCGGACTATGAGCAGTTCTTC.

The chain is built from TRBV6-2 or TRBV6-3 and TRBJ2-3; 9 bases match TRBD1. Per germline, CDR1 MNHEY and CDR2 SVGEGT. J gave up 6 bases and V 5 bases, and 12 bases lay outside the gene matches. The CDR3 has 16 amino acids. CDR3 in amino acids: CASSAGQGRSSDTQYF. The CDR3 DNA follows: TGTGCCAGCAGTGCCGGACAGGGGAGATCCTCCGATACGCAGTATTTT.

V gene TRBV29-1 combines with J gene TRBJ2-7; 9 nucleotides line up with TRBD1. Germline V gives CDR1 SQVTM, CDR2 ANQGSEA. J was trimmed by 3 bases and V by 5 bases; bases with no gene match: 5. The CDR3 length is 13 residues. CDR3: CSVPGTGIYEQYF. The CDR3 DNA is TGCAGCGTTCCCGGGACAGGGATCTACGAGCAGTACTTC.